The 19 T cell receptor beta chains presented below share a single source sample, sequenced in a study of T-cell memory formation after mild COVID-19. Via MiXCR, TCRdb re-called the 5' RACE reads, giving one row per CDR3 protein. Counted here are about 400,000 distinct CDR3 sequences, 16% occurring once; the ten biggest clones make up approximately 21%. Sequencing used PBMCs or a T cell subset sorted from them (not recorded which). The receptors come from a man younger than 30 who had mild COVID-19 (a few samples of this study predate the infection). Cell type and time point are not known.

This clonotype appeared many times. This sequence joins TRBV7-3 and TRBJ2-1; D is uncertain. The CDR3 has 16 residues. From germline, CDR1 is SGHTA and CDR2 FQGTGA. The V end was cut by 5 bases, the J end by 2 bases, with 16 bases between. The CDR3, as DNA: TGTGCCAGCAGCCCAGCTCGGCTTTCTCCCTACAATGAGCAGTTCTTC. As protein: CASSPARLSPYNEQFF. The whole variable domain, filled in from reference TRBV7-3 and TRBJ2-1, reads GAGVSQTPSNKVTEKGKYVELRCDPISGHTALYWYRQSLGQGPEFLIYFQGTGAADDSGLPNDRFFAVRPEGSVSTLKIQRTERGDSAVYLCASSPARLSPYNEQFFGPGTRLTVL.

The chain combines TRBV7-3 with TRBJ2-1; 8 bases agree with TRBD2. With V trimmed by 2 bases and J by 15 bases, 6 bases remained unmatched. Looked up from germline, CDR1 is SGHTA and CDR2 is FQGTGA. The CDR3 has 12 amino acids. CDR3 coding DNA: TGTGCCAGCAGCTTAGCGGGGGGAAATACGTTCTTC. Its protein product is CASSLAGGNTFF.

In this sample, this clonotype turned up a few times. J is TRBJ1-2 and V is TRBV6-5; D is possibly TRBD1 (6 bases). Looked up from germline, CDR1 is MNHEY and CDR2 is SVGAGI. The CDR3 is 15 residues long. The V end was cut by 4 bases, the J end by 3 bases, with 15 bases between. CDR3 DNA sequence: TGTGCCAGCAGTTCCTGGGGGGGGCCAGACTATGGCTACACCTTC. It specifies CASSSWGGPDYGYTF.

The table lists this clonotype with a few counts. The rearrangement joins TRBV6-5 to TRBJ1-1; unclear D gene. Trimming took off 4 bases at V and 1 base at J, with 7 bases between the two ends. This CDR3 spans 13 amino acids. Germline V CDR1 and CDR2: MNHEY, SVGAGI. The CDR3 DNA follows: TGTGCCAGCAGTTTTCTAAGGAACACTGAAGCTTTCTTT. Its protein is CASSFLRNTEAFF.

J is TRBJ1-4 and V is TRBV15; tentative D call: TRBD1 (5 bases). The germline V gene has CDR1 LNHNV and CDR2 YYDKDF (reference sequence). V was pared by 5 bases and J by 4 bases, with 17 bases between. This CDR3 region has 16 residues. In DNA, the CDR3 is TGTGCCACCAGCGGGGGAGACAGAGCCTTTAATGAAAAACTGTTTTTT. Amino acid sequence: CATSGGDRAFNEKLFF.

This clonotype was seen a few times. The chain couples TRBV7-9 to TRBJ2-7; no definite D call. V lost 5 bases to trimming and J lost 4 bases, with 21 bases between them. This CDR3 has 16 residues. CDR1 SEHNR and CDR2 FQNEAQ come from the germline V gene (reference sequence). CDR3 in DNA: TGTGCCAGCAGCCCTCCTTTCGGACCGAAAATTTACGAGCAGTACTTC. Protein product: CASSPPFGPKIYEQYF.

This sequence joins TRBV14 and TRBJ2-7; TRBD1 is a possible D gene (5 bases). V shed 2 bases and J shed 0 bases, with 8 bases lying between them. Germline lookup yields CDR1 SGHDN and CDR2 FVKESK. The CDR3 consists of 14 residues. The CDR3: CASSQMTVSYEQYV. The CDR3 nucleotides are TGTGCCAGCAGCCAAATGACAGTCTCCTACGAGCAGTACGTC.

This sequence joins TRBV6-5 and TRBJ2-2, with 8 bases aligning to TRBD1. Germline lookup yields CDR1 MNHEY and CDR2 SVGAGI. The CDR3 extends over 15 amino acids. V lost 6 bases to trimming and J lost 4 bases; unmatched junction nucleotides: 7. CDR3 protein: CASRSQGVVTGELFF. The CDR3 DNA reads TGTGCCAGCAGGTCACAGGGGGTTGTCACCGGGGAGCTGTTTTTT.

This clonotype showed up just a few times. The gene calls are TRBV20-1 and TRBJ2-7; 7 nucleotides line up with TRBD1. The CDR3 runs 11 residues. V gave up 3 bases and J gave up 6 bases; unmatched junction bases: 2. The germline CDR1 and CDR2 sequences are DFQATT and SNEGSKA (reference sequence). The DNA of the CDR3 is TGCAGTGCTAGGACAGGGATCGAGCAGTACTTC. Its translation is CSARTGIEQYF.

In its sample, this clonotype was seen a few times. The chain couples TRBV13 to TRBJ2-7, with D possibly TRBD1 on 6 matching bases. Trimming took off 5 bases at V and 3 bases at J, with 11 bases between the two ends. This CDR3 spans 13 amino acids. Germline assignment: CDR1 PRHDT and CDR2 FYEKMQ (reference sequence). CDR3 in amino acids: CASSPPDSYEQYV. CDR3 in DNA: TGTGCCAGCAGCCCACCGGACAGCTACGAGCAGTACGTC.

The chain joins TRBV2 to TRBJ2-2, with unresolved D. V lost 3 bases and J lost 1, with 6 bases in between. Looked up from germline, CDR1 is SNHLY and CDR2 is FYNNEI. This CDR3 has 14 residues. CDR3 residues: CASSESMNTGELFF. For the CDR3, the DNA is TGTGCCAGCAGTGAGTCGATGAACACCGGGGAGCTGTTTTTT.

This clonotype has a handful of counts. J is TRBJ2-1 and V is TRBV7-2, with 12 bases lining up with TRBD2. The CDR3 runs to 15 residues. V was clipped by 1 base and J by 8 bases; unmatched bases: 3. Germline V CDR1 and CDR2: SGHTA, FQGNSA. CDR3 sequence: CASSLVTSGGDEQFF. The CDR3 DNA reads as TGTGCCAGCAGCTTAGTGACTAGCGGGGGTGATGAGCAGTTCTTC.

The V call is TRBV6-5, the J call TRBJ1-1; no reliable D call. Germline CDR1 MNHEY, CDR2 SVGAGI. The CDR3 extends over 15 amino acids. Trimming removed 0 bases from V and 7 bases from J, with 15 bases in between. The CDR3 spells CASSYSFLQNGEAFF. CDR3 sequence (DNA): TGTGCCAGCAGTTACTCGTTTCTCCAGAACGGTGAAGCTTTCTTT.

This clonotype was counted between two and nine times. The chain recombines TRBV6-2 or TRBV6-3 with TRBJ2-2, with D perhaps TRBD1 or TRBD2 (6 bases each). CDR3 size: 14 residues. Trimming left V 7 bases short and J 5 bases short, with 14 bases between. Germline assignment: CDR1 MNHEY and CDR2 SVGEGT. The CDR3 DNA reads TGTGCCAGCAAAGCCGGGGGCGCTACCGGGGAGCTGTTTTTT. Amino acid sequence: CASKAGGATGELFF.

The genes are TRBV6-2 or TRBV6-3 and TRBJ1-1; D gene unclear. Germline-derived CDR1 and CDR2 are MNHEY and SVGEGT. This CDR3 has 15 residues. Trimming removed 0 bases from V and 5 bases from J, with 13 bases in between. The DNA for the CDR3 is TGTGCCAGCAGTTACTCCCCGCTTCGGGATACTGAAGCTTTCTTT. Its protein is CASSYSPLRDTEAFF.

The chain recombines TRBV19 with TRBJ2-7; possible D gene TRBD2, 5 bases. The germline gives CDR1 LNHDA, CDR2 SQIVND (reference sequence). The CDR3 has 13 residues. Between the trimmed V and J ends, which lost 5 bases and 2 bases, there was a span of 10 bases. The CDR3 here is CASSAGGAYEQYV. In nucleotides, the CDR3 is TGTGCCAGTAGTGCCGGAGGAGCCTACGAGCAGTACGTC.

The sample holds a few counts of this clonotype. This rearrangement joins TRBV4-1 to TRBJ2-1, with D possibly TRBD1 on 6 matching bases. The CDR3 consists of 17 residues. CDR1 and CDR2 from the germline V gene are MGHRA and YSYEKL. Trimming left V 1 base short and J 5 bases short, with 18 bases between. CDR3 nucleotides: TGCGCCAGCAGCCAAGCCTCCGGGACAAGGGGTGACAATGAGCAGTTCTTC. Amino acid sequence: CASSQASGTRGDNEQFF.

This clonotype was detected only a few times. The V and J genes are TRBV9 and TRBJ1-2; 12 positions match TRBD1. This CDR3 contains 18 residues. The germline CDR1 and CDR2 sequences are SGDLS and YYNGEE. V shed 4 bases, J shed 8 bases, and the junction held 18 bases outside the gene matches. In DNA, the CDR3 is TGTGCCAGCAGCCCCCATTCCGGGACAGGGGGCGATTCGGGAGGCTACACCTTC. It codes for CASSPHSGTGGDSGGYTF.

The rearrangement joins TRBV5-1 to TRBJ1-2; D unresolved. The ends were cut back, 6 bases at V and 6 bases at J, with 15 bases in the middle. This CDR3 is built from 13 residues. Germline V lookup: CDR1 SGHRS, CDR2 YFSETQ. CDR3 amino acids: CASNSGAEHGYTF. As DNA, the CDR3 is TGCGCCAGCAATAGCGGAGCGGAACATGGCTACACCTTC.